A single T cell receptor beta chain is shown here with its context. Its specificity is unknown. Per the germline V gene, CDR1 is KGHSH and CDR2 is LQKENI. The CDR3 is 13 amino acids. After removal of 5 bases from V and 4 bases from J, the junction contained 2 bases not matched to a gene. The sample comes from a study of cytomegalovirus exposure and HLA in healthy donors. Study-wide context: Earlier results showed almost 120 million unique TCR beta sequences derived from approximately 180 million T cells.

Broader study findings: HLA alleles showed associations with approximately 15,000 TCR beta sequences in a later analysis, at a 0.05 false discovery rate. In all likelihood, a cluster of highly shared sequence variants was a sequencing artifact.

PCR employed 60 Vbeta and 13 Jbeta primers. Only in-frame clones appear in the TCRdb table, and some are missing; sequencing was by immunoSEQ multiplex PCR. This table has roughly 200,000 clones, around 88% appearing once. The sequence derives from a woman aged 18-29 years in good health and CMV-seronegative. The sequenced sample was PBMCs. This chain connects TRBV18 to TRBJ2-5, with 9 nucleotides matching TRBD1. Here the CDR3 reads CASSKTGGETQYF. DNA of the CDR3: TGTGCCAGCTCAAAGACAGGGGGAGAGACCCAGTACTTC.